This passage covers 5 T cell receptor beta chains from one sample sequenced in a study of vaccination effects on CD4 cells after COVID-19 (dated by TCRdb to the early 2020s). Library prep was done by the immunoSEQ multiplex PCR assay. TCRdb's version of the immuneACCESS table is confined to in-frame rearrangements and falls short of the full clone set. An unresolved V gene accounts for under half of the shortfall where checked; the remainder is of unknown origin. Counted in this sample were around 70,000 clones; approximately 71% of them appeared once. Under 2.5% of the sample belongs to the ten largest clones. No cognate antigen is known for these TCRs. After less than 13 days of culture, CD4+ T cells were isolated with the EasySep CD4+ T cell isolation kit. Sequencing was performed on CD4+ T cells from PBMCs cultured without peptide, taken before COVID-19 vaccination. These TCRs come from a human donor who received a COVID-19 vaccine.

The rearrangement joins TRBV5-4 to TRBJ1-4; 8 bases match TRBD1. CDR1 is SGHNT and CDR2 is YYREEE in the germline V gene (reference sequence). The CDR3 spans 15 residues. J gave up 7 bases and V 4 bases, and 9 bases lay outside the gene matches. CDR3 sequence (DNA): TGTGCCAGCAGCCTCCGGACAGGGTGGGGTGAAAAACTGTTTTTT. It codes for CASSLRTGWGEKLFF.

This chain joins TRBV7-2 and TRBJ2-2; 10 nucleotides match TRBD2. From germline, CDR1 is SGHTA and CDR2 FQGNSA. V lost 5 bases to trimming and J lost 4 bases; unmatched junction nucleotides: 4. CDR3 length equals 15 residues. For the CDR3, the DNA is TGTGCCAGCAGCCCACGACTAGCGGGCACCGGGGAGCTGTTTTTT. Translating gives CASSPRLAGTGELFF.

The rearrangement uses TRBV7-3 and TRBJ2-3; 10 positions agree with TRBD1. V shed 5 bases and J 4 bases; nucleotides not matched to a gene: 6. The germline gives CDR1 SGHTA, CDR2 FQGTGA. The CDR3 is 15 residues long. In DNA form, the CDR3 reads TGTGCCAGCAGCGTCGACAGGGGGCAACCAGATACGCAGTATTTT. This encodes CASSVDRGQPDTQYF.

The CDR3 loop is CSASGGGRGDTQYF. The CDR3 coding sequence is TGCAGTGCTAGTGGGGGTGGGCGCGGAGATACGCAGTATTTT. The chain uses TRBV20-1 and TRBJ2-3; D tentatively fits TRBD1 or TRBD2 (5 bases each). This CDR3 is built from 14 residues. The germline CDR1 and CDR2 sequences are DFQATT and SNEGSKA (reference sequence). Between the trimmed V and J ends, which lost 3 bases and 5 bases, there was a span of 15 bases.

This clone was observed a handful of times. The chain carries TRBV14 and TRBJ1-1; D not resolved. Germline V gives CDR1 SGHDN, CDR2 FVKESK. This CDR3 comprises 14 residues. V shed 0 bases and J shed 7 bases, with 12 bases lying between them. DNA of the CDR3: TGTGCCAGCAGCCAAGAAGCAAGAACAAGTGAAGCTTTCTTT. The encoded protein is CASSQEARTSEAFF.